Included here is one TCR beta chain sequence, with context. The antigen is unknown. The source of the sample is a study of T cell responses to AZD1222 COVID-19 vaccine. Background on the study: Second-dose intervals of approximately 4 or approximately 12 weeks were pooled.

Libraries were prepared by immunoSEQ multiplex PCR; TCRdb keeps only in-frame clonotypes and omits some of them. This repertoire shows about 100,000 clones, around 94% found once; its top ten account for approximately 2.2%. Per the germline V gene, CDR1 is LGHDT and CDR2 is YNNKEL (reference sequence). This CDR3 contains 12 residues. With 4 bases removed from V and 7 bases from J, the gap between germline ends came to 10 bases. Study outcomes and limitations: Clonal diversity was possibly underestimated, and the donors were mostly white British, with more females. Repertoire sampling occurred only after the peak T cell response. Increased Spike-specific TCR breadth and depth were observed after two AZD1222 doses.

This TCR was sampled from an adult in good health. The chain joins TRBV3-1 (or the pseudogene TRBV3-2) to TRBJ2-5, with D uncertain. Sequencing was performed on peripheral blood, taken on day 0 of AZD1222 vaccination. The CDR3 region has the DNA TGTGCCAGCAGCCGTGGTGAGCGGACCCAGTACTTC. Its protein is CASSRGERTQYF.